These T cell receptor beta chains were read from a single sample in a study of synovial regulatory T cells in juvenile arthritis. Profiled with immunoSEQ multiplex PCR; TCRdb holds only in-frame clones, not every one. In all, the sample yields roughly 10,000 clones. Sequencing input: Treg cells from blood. The receptors shown here come from a donor aged 2-30 years with juvenile idiopathic arthritis. Each CDR3 is given with its conserved first and last residue. The size of a clone is reported for some rows only, either as once, few or many, or as a class for expanded clones.

abundance	v_gene	j_gene	CDR3aa
NA	TRBV6-1	TRBJ2-1	CASSPGQRNEQFF
NA	TRBV5-1	TRBJ2-2	CASSLLPRDRAGELFF
NA	TRBV5-4	TRBJ2-1	CASRGLGEQFF
NA	TRBV5-1	TRBJ2-2	CASSLAGATGELFF
NA	TRBV18	TRBJ1-1	CASSPRLGTEAFF
NA	TRBV6-6	TRBJ2-7	CASRNPGLHVDYF
NA	TRBV23-1	TRBJ2-7	CAPLDSPSYEQYF
NA	TRBV6-1	TRBJ2-2	CASYIGGNTGELFF
NA	TRBV6-1	TRBJ1-5	CASTNKGSSNQPQHF
NA	TRBV27	TRBJ1-5	CASSPLGGQPQHF
NA	TRBV5-1	TRBJ2-3	CASSVSSTDTQYF
NA	TRBV7-2	TRBJ1-1	CASSFVNTEAFF
NA	TRBV6-1	TRBJ1-3	CASSADSPNTIYF
medium-sized	TRBV19	TRBJ1-2	CATRRRRGYGYTF
NA	TRBV6-6	TRBJ1-1	CASSNAGQGKAEAFF
NA	TRBV5-4	TRBJ1-1	CASSSDRVLGTEAFF
NA	TRBV5-4	TRBJ1-1	CASSLDKRGPSRRAFF
NA	TRBV5-1	TRBJ2-2	CASRFEEADTGELFF
NA	TRBV20-1	TRBJ2-1	CSASGGEQFF
NA	TRBV6-1	TRBJ1-2	CASSEAPGGAFNYGYTF
NA	TRBV27	TRBJ1-2	CARGDRSYGYTF
NA	TRBV5-1	TRBJ1-1	CASSIQGATEAFF
NA	TRBV21-1	TRBJ2-7	CASSKEKGWSSYEQYF
NA	TRBV19	TRBJ1-2	CATGTASNYGYTF
NA	TRBV5-1	TRBJ2-7	CASSLLGGTGNYEQYF
NA	TRBV2	TRBJ2-7	CASSASYEQYF
NA	TRBV5-1	TRBJ2-3	CASSSSGQITDTQYF
NA	TRBV4-2	TRBJ2-3	CASSQEGETDTQYF
NA	TRBV10-1	TRBJ2-7	CASSDPGAYEQYF
NA	TRBV4-3	TRBJ2-3	CASSQDVVPGNTQYF
NA	TRBV28	TRBJ1-1	CASSATSLWDTEAFF
NA	TRBV5-4	TRBJ1-2	CASSSWDRGEGYTF
NA	TRBV2	TRBJ2-7	CASSEAGAGNSYEQYF
NA	TRBV28	TRBJ2-1	CASSSPYLVEREGNEQFF
NA	TRBV6-4	TRBJ1-5	CASSDNGNQPQHF
NA	TRBV6-5	TRBJ1-2	CASSYSVSDYGYTF
NA	TRBV6-1	TRBJ1-5	CASGSGYNQPQHF
NA	TRBV19	TRBJ1-5	CASSYRGGNQPQHF
NA	TRBV5-4	TRBJ2-2	CASSPGGAGGRTGELFF
NA	TRBV15	TRBJ2-6	CATSQALTVSGANVLTF
NA	TRBV5-1	TRBJ1-4	CASSFGDNREKLFF